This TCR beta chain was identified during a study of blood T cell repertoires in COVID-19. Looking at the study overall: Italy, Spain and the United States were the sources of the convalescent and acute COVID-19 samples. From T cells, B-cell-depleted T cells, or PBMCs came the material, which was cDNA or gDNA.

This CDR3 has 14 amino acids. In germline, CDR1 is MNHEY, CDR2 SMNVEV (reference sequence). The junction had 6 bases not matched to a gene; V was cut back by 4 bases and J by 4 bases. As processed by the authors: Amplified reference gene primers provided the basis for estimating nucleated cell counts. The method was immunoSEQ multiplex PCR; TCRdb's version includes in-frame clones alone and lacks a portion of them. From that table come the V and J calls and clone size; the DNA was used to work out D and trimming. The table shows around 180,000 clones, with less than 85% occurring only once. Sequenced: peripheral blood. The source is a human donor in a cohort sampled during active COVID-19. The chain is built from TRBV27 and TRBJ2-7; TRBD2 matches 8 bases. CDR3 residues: CASSSPAGAYEQYF. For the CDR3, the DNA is TGTGCCAGCAGTTCCCCAGCGGGGGCGTACGAGCAGTACTTC.